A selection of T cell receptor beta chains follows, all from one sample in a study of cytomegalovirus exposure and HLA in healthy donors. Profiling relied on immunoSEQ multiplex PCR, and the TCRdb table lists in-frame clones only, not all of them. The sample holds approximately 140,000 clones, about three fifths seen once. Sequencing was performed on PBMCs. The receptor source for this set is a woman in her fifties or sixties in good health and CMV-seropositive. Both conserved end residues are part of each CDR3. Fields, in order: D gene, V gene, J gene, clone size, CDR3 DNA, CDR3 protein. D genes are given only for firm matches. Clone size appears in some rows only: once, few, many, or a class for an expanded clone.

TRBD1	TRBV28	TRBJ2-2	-	TGTGCCAGCGGGTGGGACAGGGGGCTCACCGGGGAGCTGTTTTTT	CASGWDRGLTGELFF
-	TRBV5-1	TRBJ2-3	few	TGCGCCAGCAGCTTGGGGGGGACTCATAGCACAGATACGCAGTATTTT	CASSLGGTHSTDTQYF
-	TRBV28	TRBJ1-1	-	TGTGCCAGCAGTTTAATCCTAAGTGAAGCTTTCTTT	CASSLILSEAFF
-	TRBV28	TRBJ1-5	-	TGTGCCAGCAGTTTAAGGGGGTCGGGGAATCAGCCCCAGCATTTT	CASSLRGSGNQPQHF
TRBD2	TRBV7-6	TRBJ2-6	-	TGTGCCAGCAGCCCTGGACTAGCGGGAGCTGGGGCCAACGTCCTGACTTTC	CASSPGLAGAGANVLTF
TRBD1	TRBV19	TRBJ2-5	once	TGTGCCAGTAGTTCTCACGGGACAGGGATCCAAGAGACCCAGTACTTC	CASSSHGTGIQETQYF
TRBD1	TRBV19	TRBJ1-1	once	TGTGCCAGCGAGGGACAGGGGCACACTGAAGCTTTCTTT	CASEGQGHTEAFF
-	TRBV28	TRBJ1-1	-	TGTGCCAGCAGTATCTCCGGGAAAGAATTTGGTGAAGCTTTCTTT	CASSISGKEFGEAFF
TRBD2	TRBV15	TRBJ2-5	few	TGTGCCACCAGCAGAGTACAAGCGGGAGGTTTAGAGACCCAGTACTTC	CATSRVQAGGLETQYF
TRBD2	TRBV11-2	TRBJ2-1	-	TGTGCCAGCAGCTTATCCCTAGCGGGAGGTAGTGAGCAGTTCTTC	CASSLSLAGGSEQFF
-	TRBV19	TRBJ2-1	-	TGTGCCAGTAGTATCGGGGGCAGGGAGTCCCTAGCGGTCGGACATGAGCAGTTCTTC	CASSIGGRESLAVGHEQFF
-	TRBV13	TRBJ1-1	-	TGTGCCAGCAGCTCCGAGGTTAGGACTGAAGCTTTCTTT	CASSSEVRTEAFF
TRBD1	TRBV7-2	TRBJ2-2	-	TGTGCCAGCAGCTCTATGACAGGGTGGTTGGCCGGGGAGCTGTTTTTT	CASSSMTGWLAGELFF
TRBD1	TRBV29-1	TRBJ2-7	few	TGCAGCGTTGAAGTTGGACAGGGGGCAGGGGAGCAGTACTTC	CSVEVGQGAGEQYF
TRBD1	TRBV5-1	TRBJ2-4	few	TGCGCCAGCAGCCACGACAGGGCTGCAACTGAGTACTTC	CASSHDRAATEYF
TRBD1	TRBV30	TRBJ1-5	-	TGTGCCTGGAGTCCACGGACAGGGGGTGGTCAGCCCCAGCATTTT	CAWSPRTGGGQPQHF
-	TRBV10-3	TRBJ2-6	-	TGTGCCATCAGGGGAACGTCTGGGGCCAACGTCCTGAATTTC	CAIRGTSGANVLNF
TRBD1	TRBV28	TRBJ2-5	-	TGTGCCAGCACCAACAGGGGGCACCAAGAGACCCAGTACTTC	CASTNRGHQETQYF
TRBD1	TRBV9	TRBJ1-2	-	TGTGCCAGCAGATCGGACAGGGGCTTCTATGGCTACACCTTC	CASRSDRGFYGYTF
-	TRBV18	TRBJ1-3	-	TGTGCCAGCTCACCGATAGAGGTGGTATCTGGAAACACCATATATTTT	CASSPIEVVSGNTIYF
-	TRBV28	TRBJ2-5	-	TGTGCCAGCGGACTAACTAGTAGGGACTTC	CASGLTSRDF
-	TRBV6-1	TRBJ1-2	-	TGTGCCAGCCACGAGCAGGTGGGCAGGGGAAGCTACACCTTC	CASHEQVGRGSYTF
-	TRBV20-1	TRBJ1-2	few	TGCAGTCGTCCCGGAGACTATGGCTACACCTTC	CSRPGDYGYTF
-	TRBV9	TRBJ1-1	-	TGTGCCAGCAGCGAGGGGATCGGGCAGTCGAACACTGAAGCTTTCTTT	CASSEGIGQSNTEAFF
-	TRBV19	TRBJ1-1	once	TGTGCCAGTAGTAAGAAGATCGGAAACAGGGAAACTGAAGCTTTCTTT	CASSKKIGNRETEAFF
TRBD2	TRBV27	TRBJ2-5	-	TGTGCCAGCAAACCGGGACTAGACGAGACCCAGTACTTC	CASKPGLDETQYF
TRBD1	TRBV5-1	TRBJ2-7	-	TGCGCCAGCAGCGAGGGGACAGGGGGTTACGAGCAGTACTTC	CASSEGTGGYEQYF
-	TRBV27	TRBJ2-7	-	TGTGCCAGCAGTATGCACAGGGCGGCCGAGCAGTACTTC	CASSMHRAAEQYF
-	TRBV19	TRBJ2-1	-	TGTGCCAGTAGTGAGCGGAGTGGGAAGTATGAGCAGTTCTTC	CASSERSGKYEQFF
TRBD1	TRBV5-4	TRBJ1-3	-	TGTGCCAGCAGCCTCGGGACAGCCTCTGGAAACACCATATATTTT	CASSLGTASGNTIYF
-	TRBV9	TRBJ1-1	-	TGTGCCAGCAGCGCCCCGGGGGACACTGAAGCTTTCTTT	CASSAPGDTEAFF
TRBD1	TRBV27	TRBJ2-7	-	TGTGCCAGCAGTTCCGGGGACAGGGGCTACGAGCAGTACTTC	CASSSGDRGYEQYF
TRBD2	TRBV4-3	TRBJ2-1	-	TGCGCCAGCAGCCAAGGGGACTACAATGCGGCTTACAATGAGCAGTTCTTC	CASSQGDYNAAYNEQFF
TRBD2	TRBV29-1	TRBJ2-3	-	TGCAGCGCCGGGAGGCAGGGATCCCCAGATACGCAGTATTTT	CSAGRQGSPDTQYF
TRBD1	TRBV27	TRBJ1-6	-	TGTGCCAGCAGCCAAAGGGGGCTAGAGAATTCACCCCTCCACTTT	CASSQRGLENSPLHF
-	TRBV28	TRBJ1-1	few	TGTGCCAGCAGTTTATTGGGCCCCCACACTGAAGCTTTCTTT	CASSLLGPHTEAFF
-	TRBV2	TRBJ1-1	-	TGTGCCAGCAGTGCACAGGGTATGAACACTGAAGCTTTCTTT	CASSAQGMNTEAFF
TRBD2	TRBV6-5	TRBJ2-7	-	TGTGCCAGCAGAGCAGTAGCGGGACGCTACGAGCAGTACTTC	CASRAVAGRYEQYF
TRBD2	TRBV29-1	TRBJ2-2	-	TGCAGCGTTGTAGCGGGAGGACCCACCACCGGGGAGCTGTTTTTT	CSVVAGGPTTGELFF
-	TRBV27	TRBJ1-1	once	TGTGCCAGCAGTCGGGGGGGCTTTTTCACTGAAGCTTTCTTT	CASSRGGFFTEAFF
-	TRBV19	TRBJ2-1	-	TGTGCCACCCGGACTGACCTTGAACCCTACAATGAGCAGTTCTTC	CATRTDLEPYNEQFF
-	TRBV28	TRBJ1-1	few	TGTGCCAGCAGTTTGGGCCCTGAAGCTTTCTTT	CASSLGPEAFF
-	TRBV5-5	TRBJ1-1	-	TGTGCCAGCAGCTTAAATTTGGGGGGCACTGAAGCTTTCTTT	CASSLNLGGTEAFF
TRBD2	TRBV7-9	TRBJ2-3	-	TGTGCCAGCAGCTCCCTGACTAGCAGTGCTACGCAGTATTTT	CASSSLTSSATQYF
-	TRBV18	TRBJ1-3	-	TGTGCCAGCTCACCAATGGGGACAATTGGAAACACCATATATTTT	CASSPMGTIGNTIYF
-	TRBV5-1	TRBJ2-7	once	TGCGCCAGCAGCCAAGAAGGGGGAACCTACGAGCAGTACTTC	CASSQEGGTYEQYF
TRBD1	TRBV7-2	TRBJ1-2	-	TGTGCCAGCAGCCTACGGGACAGGGGGTATGGCTACACCTTC	CASSLRDRGYGYTF
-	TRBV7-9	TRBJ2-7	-	TGTGCCAGCAGCCAACAGGTCGAGCAGTACTTC	CASSQQVEQYF
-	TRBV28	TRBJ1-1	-	TGTGCCAGCAGTTTACCCCTAACTGAAGCTTTCTTT	CASSLPLTEAFF
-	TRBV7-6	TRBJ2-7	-	TGTGCCAGCAGCCCAGCGAGCGAGCCTTCCGAGCAGTACTTC	CASSPASEPSEQYF
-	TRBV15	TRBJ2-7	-	TGTGCCACCAGTGTAACAGGGAACTACGAGCAGTACTTC	CATSVTGNYEQYF
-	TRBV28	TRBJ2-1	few	TGTGCCAGCAGTTCCCACTCCGACTACAATGAGCAGTTCTTC	CASSSHSDYNEQFF
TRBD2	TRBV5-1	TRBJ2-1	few	TGCGCCAGCAGCTCAGGACTAGCGGGAGGTAAGCAGTTCTTC	CASSSGLAGGKQFF